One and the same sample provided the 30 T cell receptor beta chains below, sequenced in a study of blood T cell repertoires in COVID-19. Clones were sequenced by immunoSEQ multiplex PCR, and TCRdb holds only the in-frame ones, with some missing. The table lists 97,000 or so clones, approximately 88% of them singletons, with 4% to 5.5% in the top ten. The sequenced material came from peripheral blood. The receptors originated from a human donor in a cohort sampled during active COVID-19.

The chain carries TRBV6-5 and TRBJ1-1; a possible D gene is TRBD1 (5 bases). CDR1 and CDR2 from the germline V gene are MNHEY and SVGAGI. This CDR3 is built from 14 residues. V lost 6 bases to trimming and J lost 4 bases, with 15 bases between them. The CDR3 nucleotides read TGTGCCAGCAGACCGGAGCCTCAGGGCACTGAAGCTTTCTTT. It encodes CASRPEPQGTEAFF.

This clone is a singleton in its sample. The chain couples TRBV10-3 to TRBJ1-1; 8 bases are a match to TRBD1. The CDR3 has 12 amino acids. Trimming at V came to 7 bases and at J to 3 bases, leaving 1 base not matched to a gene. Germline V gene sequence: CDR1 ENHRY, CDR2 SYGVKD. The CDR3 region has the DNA TGTGCCATCAACAGGGGGGACACTGAAGCTTTCTTT. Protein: CAINRGDTEAFF.

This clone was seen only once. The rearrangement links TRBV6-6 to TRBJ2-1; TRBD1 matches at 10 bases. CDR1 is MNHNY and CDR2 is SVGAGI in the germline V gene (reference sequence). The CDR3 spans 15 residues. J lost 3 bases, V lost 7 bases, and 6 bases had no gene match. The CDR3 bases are TGTGCCAGCACCTCCGGACAGGGGGGCTACAATGAGCAGTTCTTC. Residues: CASTSGQGGYNEQFF.

The CDR3 spells CARRQFSNYGYTF. The CDR3 region has the DNA TGTGCCCGACGACAGTTCTCTAACTATGGCTACACCTTC. The chain links TRBV6-4 to TRBJ1-2, with a tentative D call TRBD1 (5 bases). CDR3 length: 13 residues. Trimming shortened V by 11 bases and J by 0 bases, and 13 bases separated the two germline ends. The germline V gene has CDR1 MRHNA and CDR2 SNTAGT.

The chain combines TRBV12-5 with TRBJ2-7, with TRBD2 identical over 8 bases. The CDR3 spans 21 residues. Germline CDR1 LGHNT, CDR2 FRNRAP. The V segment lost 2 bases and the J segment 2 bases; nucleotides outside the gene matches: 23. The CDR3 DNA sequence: TGTGCTAGTGGTTTGCCCCGGCTCCGTGGGCGGGGGGCGAGTGTGACCTACGAGCAGTACTTC. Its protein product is CASGLPRLRGRGASVTYEQYF.

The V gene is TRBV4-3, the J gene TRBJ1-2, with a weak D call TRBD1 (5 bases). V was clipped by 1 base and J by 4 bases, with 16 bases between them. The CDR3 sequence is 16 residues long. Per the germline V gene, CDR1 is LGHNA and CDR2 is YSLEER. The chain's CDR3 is CASSQVAVGGTYGYTF. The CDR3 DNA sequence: TGCGCCAGCAGCCAAGTAGCGGTTGGGGGTACCTATGGCTACACCTTC.

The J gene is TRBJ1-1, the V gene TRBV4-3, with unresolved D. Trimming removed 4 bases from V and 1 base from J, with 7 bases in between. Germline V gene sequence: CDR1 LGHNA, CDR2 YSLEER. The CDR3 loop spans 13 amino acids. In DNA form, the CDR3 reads TGCGCCAGCAGCCGACGGGAGAACACTGAAGCTTTCTTT. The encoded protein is CASSRRENTEAFF.

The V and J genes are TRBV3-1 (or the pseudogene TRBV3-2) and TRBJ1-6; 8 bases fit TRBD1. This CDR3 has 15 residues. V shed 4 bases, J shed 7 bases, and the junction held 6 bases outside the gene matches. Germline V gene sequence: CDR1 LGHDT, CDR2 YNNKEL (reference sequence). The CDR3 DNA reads TGTGCCAGCAGCCCCTCGACAGGGGTGAATTCACCCCTCCACTTT. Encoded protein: CASSPSTGVNSPLHF.

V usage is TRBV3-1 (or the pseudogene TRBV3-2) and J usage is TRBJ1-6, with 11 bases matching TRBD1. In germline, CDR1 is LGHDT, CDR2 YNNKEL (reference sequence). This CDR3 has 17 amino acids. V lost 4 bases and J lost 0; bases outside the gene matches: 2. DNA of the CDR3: TGTGCCAGCAGCCGGGGACAGGGGGGCTCCTATAATTCACCCCTCCACTTT. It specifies CASSRGQGGSYNSPLHF.

The CDR3 sequence: CASTQTGFRDEQFF. CDR3 DNA sequence: TGTGCCAGTACACAGACAGGATTCAGGGATGAGCAGTTCTTC. J is TRBJ2-1 and V is TRBV19, with D perhaps matching TRBD1 (6 bases). V was pared by 7 bases and J by 8 bases, with 18 bases between. Germline loops: CDR1 LNHDA, CDR2 SQIVND (reference sequence). This CDR3 is built from 14 residues.

In DNA, the CDR3 is TGTGCCACCAGTGTCGGCGGGACAGGTAGCAATCAGCCCCAGCATTTT. This codes for CATSVGGTGSNQPQHF. The chain combines TRBV24-1 with TRBJ1-5; TRBD1 aligns across 8 bases. The CDR3 contains 16 residues. Germline-derived CDR1 and CDR2 are KGHDR and SFDVKD. The V gene end was trimmed by 5 bases and the J gene end by 0 bases; junction bases not matched to a gene: 5.

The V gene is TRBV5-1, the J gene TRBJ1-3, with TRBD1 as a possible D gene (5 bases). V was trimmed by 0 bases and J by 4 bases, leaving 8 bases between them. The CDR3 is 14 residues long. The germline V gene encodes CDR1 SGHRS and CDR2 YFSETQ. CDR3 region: CASSLGRAGNTIYF. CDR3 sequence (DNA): TGCGCCAGCAGCTTGGGCAGGGCCGGAAACACCATATATTTT.

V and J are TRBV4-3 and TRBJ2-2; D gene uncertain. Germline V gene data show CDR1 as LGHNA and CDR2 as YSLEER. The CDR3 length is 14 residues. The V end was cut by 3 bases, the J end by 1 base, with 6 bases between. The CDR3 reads CASSHTGNTGELFF. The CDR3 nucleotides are TGCGCCAGCAGCCATACTGGGAACACCGGGGAGCTGTTTTTT.

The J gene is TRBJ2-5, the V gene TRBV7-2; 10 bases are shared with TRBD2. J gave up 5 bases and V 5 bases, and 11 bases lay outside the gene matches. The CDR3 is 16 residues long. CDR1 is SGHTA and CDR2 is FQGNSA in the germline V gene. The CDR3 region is CASSQAIAGGGETQYF. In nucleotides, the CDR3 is TGTGCCAGCAGCCAAGCGATAGCGGGGGGCGGGGAGACCCAGTACTTC. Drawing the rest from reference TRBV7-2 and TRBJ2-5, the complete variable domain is GAGVSQSPSNKVTEKGKDVELRCDPISGHTALYWYRQSLGQGLEFLIYFQGNSAPDKSGLPSDRFSAERTGGSVSTLTIQRTQQEDSAVYLCASSQAIAGGGETQYFGPGTRLLVL.

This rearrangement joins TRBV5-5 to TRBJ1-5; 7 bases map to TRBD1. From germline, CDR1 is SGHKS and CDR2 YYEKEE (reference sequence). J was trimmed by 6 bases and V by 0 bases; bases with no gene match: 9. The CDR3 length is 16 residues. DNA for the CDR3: TGTGCCAGCAGCTTGGTTGGGACAGCTTACAGTCAGCCCCAGCATTTT. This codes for CASSLVGTAYSQPQHF.

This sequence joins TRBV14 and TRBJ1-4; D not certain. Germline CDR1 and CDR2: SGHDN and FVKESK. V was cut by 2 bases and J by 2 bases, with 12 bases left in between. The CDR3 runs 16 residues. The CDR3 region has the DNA TGTGCCAGCAGCCAACTCGGAGAGGGCACTAATGAAAAACTGTTTTTT. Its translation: CASSQLGEGTNEKLFF.

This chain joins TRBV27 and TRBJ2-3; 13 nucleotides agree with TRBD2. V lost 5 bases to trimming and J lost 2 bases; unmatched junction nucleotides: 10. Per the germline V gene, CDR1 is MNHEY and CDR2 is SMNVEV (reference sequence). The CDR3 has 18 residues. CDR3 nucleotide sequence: TGTGCCAGCAGTCCCCGGGGACTAGCGGGGCGTTACACAGATACGCAGTATTTT. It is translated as CASSPRGLAGRYTDTQYF.

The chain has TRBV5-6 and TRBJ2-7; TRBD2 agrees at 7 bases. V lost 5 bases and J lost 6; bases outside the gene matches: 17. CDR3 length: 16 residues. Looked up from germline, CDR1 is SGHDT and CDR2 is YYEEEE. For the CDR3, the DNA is TGTGCCAGCAGTCCATTACCCGGGGGGAGGGAGGCCGAGCAGTACTTC. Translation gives CASSPLPGGREAEQYF.

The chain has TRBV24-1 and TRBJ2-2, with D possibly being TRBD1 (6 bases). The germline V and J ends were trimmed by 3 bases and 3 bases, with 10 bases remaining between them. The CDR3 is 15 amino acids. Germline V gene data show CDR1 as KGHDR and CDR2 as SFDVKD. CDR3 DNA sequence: TGTGCCACCAGTGATACGGCAGGGGACACCGGGGAGCTGTTTTTT. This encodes CATSDTAGDTGELFF.

The CDR3 coding sequence is TGCAGTGCTAGTCGATCGGGAGGGGACACCGGGGAGCTGTTTTTT. Translating gives CSASRSGGDTGELFF. The rearrangement joins TRBV20-1 to TRBJ2-2; TRBD2 aligns across 8 bases. The CDR3 spans 15 residues. Germline loops: CDR1 DFQATT, CDR2 SNEGSKA (reference sequence). The V segment lost 3 bases and the J segment 3 bases; nucleotides outside the gene matches: 6.

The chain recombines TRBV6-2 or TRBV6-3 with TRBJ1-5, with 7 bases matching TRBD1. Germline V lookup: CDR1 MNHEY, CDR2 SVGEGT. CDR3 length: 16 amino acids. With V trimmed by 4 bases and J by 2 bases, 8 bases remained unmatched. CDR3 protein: CASSSPGGGGNQPQHF. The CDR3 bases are TGTGCCAGCAGTTCCCCTGGAGGGGGCGGCAATCAGCCCCAGCATTTT.

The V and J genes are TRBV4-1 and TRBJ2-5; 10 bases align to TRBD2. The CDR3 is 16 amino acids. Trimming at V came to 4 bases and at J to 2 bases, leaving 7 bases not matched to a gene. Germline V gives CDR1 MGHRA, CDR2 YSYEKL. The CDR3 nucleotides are TGCGCCAGCAGCCCACGTATGACTAGCGGGCAAGAGACCCAGTACTTC. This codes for CASSPRMTSGQETQYF.

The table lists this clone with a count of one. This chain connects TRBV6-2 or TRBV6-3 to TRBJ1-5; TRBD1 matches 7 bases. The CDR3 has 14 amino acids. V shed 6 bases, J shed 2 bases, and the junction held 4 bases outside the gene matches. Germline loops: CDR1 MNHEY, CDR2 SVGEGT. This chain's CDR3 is CASSWTGGNQPQHF. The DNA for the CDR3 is TGTGCCAGCAGCTGGACAGGAGGCAATCAGCCCCAGCATTTT.

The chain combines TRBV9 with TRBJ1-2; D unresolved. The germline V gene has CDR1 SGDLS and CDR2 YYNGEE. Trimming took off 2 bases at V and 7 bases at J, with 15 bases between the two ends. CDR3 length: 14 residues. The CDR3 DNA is TGTGCCAGCAGCGTCGCGCCGGTAACGAGTGGCTACACCTTC. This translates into CASSVAPVTSGYTF. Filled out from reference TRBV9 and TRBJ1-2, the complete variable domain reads DSGVTQTPKHLITATGQRVTLRCSPRSGDLSVYWYQQSLDQGLQFLIQYYNGEERAKGNILERFSAQQFPDLHSELNLSSLELGDSALYFCASSVAPVTSGYTFGSGTRLTVV.

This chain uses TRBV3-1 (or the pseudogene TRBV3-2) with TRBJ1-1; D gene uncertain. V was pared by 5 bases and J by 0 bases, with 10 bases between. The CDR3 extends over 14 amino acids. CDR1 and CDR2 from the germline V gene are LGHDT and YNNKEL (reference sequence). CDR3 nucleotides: TGTGCCAGCAGCGGAGGGCAGATGAACACTGAAGCTTTCTTT. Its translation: CASSGGQMNTEAFF.

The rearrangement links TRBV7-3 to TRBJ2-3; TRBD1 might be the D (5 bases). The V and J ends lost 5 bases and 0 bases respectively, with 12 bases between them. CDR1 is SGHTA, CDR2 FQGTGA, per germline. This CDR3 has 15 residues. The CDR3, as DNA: TGTGCCAGCAGCCCAGGGCCAACGAGCACAGATACGCAGTATTTT. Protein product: CASSPGPTSTDTQYF.

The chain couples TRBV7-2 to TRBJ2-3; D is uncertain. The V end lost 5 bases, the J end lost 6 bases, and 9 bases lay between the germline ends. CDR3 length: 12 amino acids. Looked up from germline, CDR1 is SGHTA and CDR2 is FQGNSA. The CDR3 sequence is CASSNYLDTQYF. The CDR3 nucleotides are TGTGCCAGCAGCAACTACCTCGATACGCAGTATTTT.

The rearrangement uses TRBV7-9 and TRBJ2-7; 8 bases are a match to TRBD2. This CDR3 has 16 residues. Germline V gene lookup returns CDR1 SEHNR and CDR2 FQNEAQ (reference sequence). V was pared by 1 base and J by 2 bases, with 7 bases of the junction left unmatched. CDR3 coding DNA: TGTGCCAGCAGCTTAGGGGCGGGGGGCATGGCCTACGAGCAGTACTTC. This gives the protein CASSLGAGGMAYEQYF.

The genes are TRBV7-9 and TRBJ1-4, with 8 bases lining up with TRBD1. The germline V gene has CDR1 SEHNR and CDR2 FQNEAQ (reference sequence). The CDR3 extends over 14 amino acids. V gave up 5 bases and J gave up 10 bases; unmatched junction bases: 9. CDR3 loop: CASSHRQGRRKLFF. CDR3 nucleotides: TGTGCCAGCAGCCACCGACAGGGGAGGCGAAAACTGTTTTTT.

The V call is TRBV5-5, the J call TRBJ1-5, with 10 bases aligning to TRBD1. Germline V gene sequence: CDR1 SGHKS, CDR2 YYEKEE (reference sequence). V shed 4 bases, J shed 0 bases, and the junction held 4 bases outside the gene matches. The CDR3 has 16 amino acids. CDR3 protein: CASSAGTGASNQPQHF. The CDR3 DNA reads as TGTGCCAGCAGCGCAGGGACAGGGGCTAGCAATCAGCCCCAGCATTTT. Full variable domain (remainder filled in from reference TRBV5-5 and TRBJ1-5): DAGVTQSPTHLIKTRGQQVTLRCSPISGHKSVSWYQQVLGQGPQFIFQYYEKEERGRGNFPDRFSARQFPNYSSELNVNALLLGDSALYLCASSAGTGASNQPQHFGDGTRLSIL.